These T cell receptor beta chains were read from a single sample in a study of blood T cell repertoires in COVID-19. Measured with immunoSEQ multiplex PCR; TCRdb has only the in-frame clones, and not every one. The data contain approximately 400,000 clones, 88% of them singletons. Material: PBMCs or T cells enriched from blood (not recorded which). The origin of the receptors is a young woman who had recovered from COVID-19. Both conserved end residues are part of each CDR3. The D gene is left open where the match is weak. Expanded clones get a size class; other rows say once, few or many, or leave the size out.

TRBV29-1,once,TRBD1,TRBJ2-3,CSVPPFLDRDRYFWDTDTQYF,TGCAGCGTTCCCCCCTTTTTAGACAGGGACCGATATTTCTGGGACACAGATACGCAGTATTTT
TRBV5-1,NA,TRBD1,TRBJ2-7,CASSLPQGRQGVDEQYF,TGCGCCAGCAGCTTGCCTCAAGGCAGACAGGGCGTGGACGAGCAGTACTTC
TRBV28,NA,NA,TRBJ2-1,CASSPTPTRPSSYNEQFF,TGTGCCAGCAGTCCTACTCCCACACGTCCTAGCTCCTACAATGAGCAGTTCTTC
TRBV6-2/TRBV6-3,NA,NA,TRBJ2-5,CASSSQAETQYF,TGTGCCAGCAGTTCCCAGGCGGAGACCCAGTACTTC
TRBV5-6,NA,NA,TRBJ2-4,CASSPPGSLAKNIQYF,TGTGCCAGCAGCCCCCCTGGCAGTCTAGCCAAAAACATTCAGTACTTC
TRBV9,once,TRBD1,TRBJ1-1,CASSAQDRVYTEAFF,TGTGCCAGCAGCGCGCAGGACAGGGTTTACACTGAAGCTTTCTTT
TRBV6-5,NA,TRBD2,TRBJ2-5,CASSPRGGTETQYF,TGTGCCAGCAGTCCTCGGGGGGGCACCGAGACCCAGTACTTC
TRBV27,once,NA,TRBJ2-7,CASSLSGGLSYEQYF,TGTGCCAGCAGTTTATCGGGGGGGCTCTCCTACGAGCAGTACTTC
TRBV29-1,NA,TRBD2,TRBJ2-5,CSVEGTSGGAQNQETQYF,TGCAGCGTTGAAGGGACTAGCGGGGGGGCCCAAAACCAAGAGACCCAGTACTTC
TRBV19,once,TRBD1,TRBJ1-5,CASSGQGPYSNQPQHF,TGTGCCAGCAGTGGACAGGGGCCGTATAGCAATCAGCCCCAGCATTTT
TRBV4-3,NA,NA,TRBJ2-7,CASSQEDSAYEQYF,TGCGCCAGCAGCCAAGAAGACAGCGCCTACGAGCAGTACTTC
TRBV2,NA,NA,TRBJ1-2,CASKEGGGGYYGYTF,TGTGCCAGCAAAGAAGGGGGAGGGGGTTACTATGGCTACACCTTC
TRBV23-1,NA,NA,TRBJ1-2,CASSRWAPGTLGPTGYTF,TGCGCCAGCAGTCGCTGGGCCCCCGGGACACTGGGCCCGACTGGCTACACCTTC
TRBV19,NA,TRBD1,TRBJ1-2,CASRVRQGGYGYTF,TGTGCCAGTAGGGTCCGACAGGGAGGCTATGGCTACACCTTC
TRBV11-3,NA,TRBD1,TRBJ1-1,CASSARTGGDTEAFF,TGTGCCAGCAGCGCCCGGACAGGGGGGGACACTGAAGCTTTCTTT
TRBV5-1,few,NA,TRBJ2-7,CASSPTGATNSEQYF,TGCGCCAGCAGCCCAACAGGTGCGACAAACAGCGAGCAGTACTTC
TRBV3-1/TRBV3-2,NA,TRBD1,TRBJ1-2,CASSHGTANYGYTF,TGTGCCAGCAGCCACGGGACAGCTAACTATGGCTACACCTTC
TRBV27,NA,TRBD1,TRBJ1-6,CASSLLGQANSPLHF,TGTGCCAGCAGTTTATTGGGACAGGCGAATTCACCCCTCCACTTT
TRBV27,NA,NA,TRBJ1-1,CASSLSLSGTEAFF,TGTGCCAGCAGTTTATCGCTTTCGGGCACTGAAGCTTTCTTT
TRBV25-1,NA,NA,TRBJ1-1,CASSEGGMNTEAFF,TGTGCCAGCAGTGAAGGGGGGATGAACACTGAAGCTTTCTTT
TRBV5-8,NA,TRBD1,TRBJ1-4,CASSYLQGAATNEKLFF,TGTGCCAGCAGTTATCTACAGGGGGCTGCAACTAATGAAAAACTGTTTTTT
TRBV7-9,NA,NA,TRBJ2-1,CASSSRQTSSYNEQFF,TGTGCCAGCAGCTCCAGACAGACTAGCTCCTACAATGAGCAGTTCTTC
TRBV27,NA,TRBD2,TRBJ2-5,CASSSLRRSAGVEETQYF,TGTGCCAGCAGTTCACTCCGACGCTCAGCGGGGGTAGAAGAGACCCAGTACTTC
TRBV6-1,NA,NA,TRBJ1-2,CASSEGVLGRGTYGYTF,TGTGCCAGCAGTGAGGGCGTTCTGGGCAGGGGCACCTATGGCTACACCTTC
TRBV29-1,NA,TRBD1,TRBJ1-2,CSVTHAGTGSGLYGYTF,TGCAGCGTTACCCATGCCGGGACAGGGAGCGGCCTTTATGGCTACACCTTC